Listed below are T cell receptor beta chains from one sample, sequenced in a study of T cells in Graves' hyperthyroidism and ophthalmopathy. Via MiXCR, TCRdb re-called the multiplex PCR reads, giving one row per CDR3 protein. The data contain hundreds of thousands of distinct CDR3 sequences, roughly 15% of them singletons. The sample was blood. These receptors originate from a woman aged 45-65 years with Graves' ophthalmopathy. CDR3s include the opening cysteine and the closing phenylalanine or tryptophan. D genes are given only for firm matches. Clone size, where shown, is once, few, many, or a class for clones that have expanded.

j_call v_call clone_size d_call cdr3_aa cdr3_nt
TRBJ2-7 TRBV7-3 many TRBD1 CASSLVKGQNYEQYF TGTGCCAGCAGCTTAGTTAAGGGACAGAACTACGAGCAGTACTTC
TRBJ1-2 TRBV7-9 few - CASSSDNRVYGYTF TGTGCCAGCAGCTCCGACAACAGGGTTTATGGCTACACCTTC
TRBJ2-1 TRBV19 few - CASTSDRGDTYNEQFF TGTGCCAGTACCTCGGATAGAGGGGACACCTACAATGAGCAGTTCTTC
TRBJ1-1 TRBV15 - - CATSRAPTWTNTEAFF TGTGCCACCAGCAGAGCTCCTACGTGGACGAACACTGAAGCTTTCTTT
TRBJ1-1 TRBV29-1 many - CSVHRENTEAFF TGCAGCGTTCACAGAGAGAACACTGAAGCTTTCTTT
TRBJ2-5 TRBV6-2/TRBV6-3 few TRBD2 CASSGTSSQETQYF TGTGCCAGCAGTGGGACTAGCAGCCAAGAGACCCAGTACTTC
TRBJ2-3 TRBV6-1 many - CASSDPAGFSTDTQYF TGTGCCAGCAGTGATCCCGCAGGGTTTTCCACAGATACGCAGTATTTT
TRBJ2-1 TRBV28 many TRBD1 CASSWDRDLNEQFF TGTGCCAGCAGTTGGGACAGGGACCTAAATGAGCAGTTCTTC
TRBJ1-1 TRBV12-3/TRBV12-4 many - CASIRGPNTEAFF TGTGCCAGCATTCGGGGACCGAACACTGAAGCTTTCTTT
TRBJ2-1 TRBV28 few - CASSFLGGGSYNEQFF TGTGCCAGCAGTTTCTTAGGGGGTGGTTCCTACAATGAGCAGTTCTTC
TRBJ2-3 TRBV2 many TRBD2 CAGGLVVDTQYF TGTGCCGGAGGACTAGTCGTTGATACGCAGTATTTT
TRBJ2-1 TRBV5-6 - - CASSLEVLSVSSEQFF TGTGCCAGCAGCTTGGAGGTGTTATCGGTTTCTTCTGAGCAGTTCTTC
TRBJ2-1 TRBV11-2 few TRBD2 CASSLGGLADYNEQFF TGTGCCAGCAGCTTAGGGGGACTAGCGGATTACAATGAGCAGTTCTTC
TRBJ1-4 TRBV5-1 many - CASSLGVATNEKLFF TGCGCCAGCAGTTTGGGTGTCGCAACTAATGAAAAACTGTTTTTT
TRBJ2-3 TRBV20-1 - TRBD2 CSARETSGFSDTQYF TGCAGTGCTAGAGAGACTAGCGGGTTTTCAGATACGCAGTATTTT
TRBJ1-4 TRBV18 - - CASRITGVATNEKLFF TGTGCCAGCCGGATAACTGGGGTTGCAACTAATGAAAAACTGTTTTTT
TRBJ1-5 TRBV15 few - CATSRDRTNQPQHF TGTGCCACCAGCAGAGACAGGACCAATCAGCCCCAGCATTTT
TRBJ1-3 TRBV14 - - CASSQDGRVGNTIYF TGTGCCAGCAGCCAAGATGGCAGGGTGGGAAACACCATATATTTT
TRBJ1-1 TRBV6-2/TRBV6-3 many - CASSDAGVAGTEAFF TGTGCCAGCAGTGACGCAGGGGTTGCGGGCACTGAAGCTTTCTTT
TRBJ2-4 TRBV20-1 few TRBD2 CSARKGLAVAKNIQYF TGCAGTGCTAGGAAAGGACTAGCCGTAGCCAAAAACATTCAGTACTTC